The sequence of this T cell receptor (beta chain) was determined in a study of blood T cells in healthy people across ages. There are a few counts of this clonotype. Each sample used at least 6.5 million PBMCs. Through a sample-barcoded 5' primer and a J-beta primer mix, a second PCR was run for about 6 to 12 cycles. Each cDNA molecule carried a tag from a template-switch adaptor that contained 12 random nucleotides. The study obtained at least 3 million CDR3-containing paired-end reads from every sample. TCRdb used MiXCR to reprocess the 5' RACE reads, holding one entry per CDR3 protein. Of roughly 500,000 distinct CDR3 sequences listed, 25% to 30% are singletons. J lost 4 bases, V lost 5 bases, and 16 bases had no gene match. The germline V gene has CDR1 SGHTA and CDR2 FQGNSA. CDR3 length: 18 amino acids.

This receptor was identified in a woman between 65 and 79 years old in good health. Sequencing was carried out using blood. The rearrangement links TRBV7-2 to TRBJ2-4; 8 nucleotides agree with TRBD2. CDR3 sequence reads: CASSTTGGLGGTKNIQYF. The CDR3 DNA follows: TGTGCCAGCAGCACAACGGGGGGGTTGGGGGGTACAAAAAACATTCAGTACTTC.